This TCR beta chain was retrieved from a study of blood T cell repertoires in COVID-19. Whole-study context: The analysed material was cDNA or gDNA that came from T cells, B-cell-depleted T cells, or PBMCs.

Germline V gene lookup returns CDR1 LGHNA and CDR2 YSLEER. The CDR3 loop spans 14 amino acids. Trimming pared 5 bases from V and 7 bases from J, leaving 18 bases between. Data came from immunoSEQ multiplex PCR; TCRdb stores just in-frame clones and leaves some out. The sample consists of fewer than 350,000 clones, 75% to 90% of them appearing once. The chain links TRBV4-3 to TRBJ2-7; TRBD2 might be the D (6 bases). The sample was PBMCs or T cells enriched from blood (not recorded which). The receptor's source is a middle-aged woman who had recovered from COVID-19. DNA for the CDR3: TGCGCCAGCAGCAGAGGACGGGGGACGGCGGAGCAGTACTTC. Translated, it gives CASSRGRGTAEQYF.